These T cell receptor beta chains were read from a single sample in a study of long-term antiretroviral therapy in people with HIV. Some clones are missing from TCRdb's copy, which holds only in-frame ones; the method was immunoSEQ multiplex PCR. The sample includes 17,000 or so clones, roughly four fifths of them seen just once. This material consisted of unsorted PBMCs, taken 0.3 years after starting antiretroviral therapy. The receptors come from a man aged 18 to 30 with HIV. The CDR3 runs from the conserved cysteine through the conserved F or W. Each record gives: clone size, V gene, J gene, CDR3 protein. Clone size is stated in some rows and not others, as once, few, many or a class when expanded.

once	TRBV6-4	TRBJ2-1	CASSGTSGGYNEQFF
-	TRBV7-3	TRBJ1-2	CASSRDATYGYTF
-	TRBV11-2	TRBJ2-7	CASSLVPSQTDYEQYF
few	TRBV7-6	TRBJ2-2	CASSLVLAGGRTGELFF
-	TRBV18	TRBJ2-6	CASGAGDTGSGANVLTF
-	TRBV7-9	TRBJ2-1	CASSITQGERYNEQFF
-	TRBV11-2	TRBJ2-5	CASSLLRTTTEETQYF
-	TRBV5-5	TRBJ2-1	CASSLEGQGNNEQFF
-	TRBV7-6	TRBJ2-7	CASSDPGQGVWEQYF
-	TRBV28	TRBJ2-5	CASRGPKRGEETQYF
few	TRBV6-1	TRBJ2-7	CASSKGTGSSYEQYF
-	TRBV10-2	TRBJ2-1	CASSSFSGGGDEQFF
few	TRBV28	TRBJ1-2	CASSQTGNYGYTF
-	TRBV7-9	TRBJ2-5	CASTLFSETQYF
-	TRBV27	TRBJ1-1	CASSLGGWGNTEAFF
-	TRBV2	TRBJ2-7	CASSERGAGYEQYF
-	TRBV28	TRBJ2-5	CASSLWTSGGQETQYF
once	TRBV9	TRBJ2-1	CASSPRGQGAYNEQFF
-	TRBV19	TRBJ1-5	CASSGGQPQHF
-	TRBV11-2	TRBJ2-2	CASSLVMSTGELFF
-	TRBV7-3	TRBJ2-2	CASSLSSGQYGELFF
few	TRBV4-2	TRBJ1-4	CASSQDRGTGDEKLFF